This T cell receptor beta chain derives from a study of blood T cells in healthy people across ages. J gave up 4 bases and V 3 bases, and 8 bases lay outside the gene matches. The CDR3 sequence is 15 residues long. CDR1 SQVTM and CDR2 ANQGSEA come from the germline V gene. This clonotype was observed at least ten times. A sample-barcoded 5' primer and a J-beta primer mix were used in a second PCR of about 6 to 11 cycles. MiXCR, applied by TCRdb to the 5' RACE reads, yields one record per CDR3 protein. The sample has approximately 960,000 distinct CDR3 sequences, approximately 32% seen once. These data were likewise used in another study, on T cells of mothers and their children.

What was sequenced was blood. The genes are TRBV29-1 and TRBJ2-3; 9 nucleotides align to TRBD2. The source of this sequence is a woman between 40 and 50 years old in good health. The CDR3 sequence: CSVEGLAGISDTQYF. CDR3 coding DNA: TGCAGCGTTGAGGGGCTAGCGGGGATTTCAGATACGCAGTATTTT.